This entry concerns a single T cell receptor beta chain. The antigen is not known. These data are taken from a study of T cell repertoires in cytomegalovirus infection. At the level of the study: Matching HLA type, along with CMV infection, was indicated by public TCR beta signatures. Findings and caveats of the study: HLA-C-restricted, CMV-specific TCR beta clonotypes were dominant ex vivo.

Trimming removed 0 bases at V and 0 bases at J, with 12 bases between. CDR1 and CDR2 from the germline V gene are DFQATT and SNEGSKA (reference sequence). There are 17 residues in the CDR3. MiXCR was run by TCRdb on the reads, yielding one entry per CDR3 protein. The profile shows just over 150,000 distinct CDR3 sequences, 23% of them singletons. The clonotype was recovered from a human donor in good health (CMV status not recorded). Some clones in this sample may be carry-over from other donors' samples. Input material: PBMCs. This chain links TRBV20-1 with TRBJ2-6, with D possibly matching TRBD2 (5 bases). CDR3 DNA: TGCAGTGCTAGAGATCATTCGGGGAACTCTGGGGCCAACGTCCTGACTTTC. Translating it yields CSARDHSGNSGANVLTF.